Listed below are T cell receptor beta chains from one sample, sequenced in a study of cytomegalovirus exposure and HLA in healthy donors. Sequenced by immunoSEQ multiplex PCR; TCRdb stores in-frame clones only, minus some. The table includes about 61,000 clones, approximately 72% detected once. Sequencing input: PBMCs. These receptors all stem from a man aged 50 to 59 in good health and CMV-seropositive. The CDR3 runs from the conserved cysteine through the conserved F or W. The order of the fields is clone size, D gene, J gene, V gene, CDR3 DNA, CDR3 protein. The D gene is left open where the match is weak. Only some rows state a clone size, as once, few, many or a class for expanded clones.

clone_size: -; d_call: -; j_call: TRBJ1-2; v_call: TRBV5-4; cdr3_nt: TGTGCCAGCAGCTTGGACGGGGGAGGGTATGGCTACACCTTC; cdr3_aa: CASSLDGGGYGYTF
clone_size: -; d_call: -; j_call: TRBJ1-1; v_call: TRBV13; cdr3_nt: TGTGCCAGCAGCTTTCGGACATTTGAAGCTTTCTTT; cdr3_aa: CASSFRTFEAFF
clone_size: -; d_call: TRBD2; j_call: TRBJ2-3; v_call: TRBV7-3; cdr3_nt: TGTGCCAGCAGCTTACGGAGCGGGGGGGGCACAGATACGCAGTATTTT; cdr3_aa: CASSLRSGGGTDTQYF
clone_size: -; d_call: TRBD2; j_call: TRBJ2-3; v_call: TRBV13; cdr3_nt: TGTGCCAGCAGCTCTGAGCGGGGGCATTGGGGTAGCACAGATACGCAGTATTTT; cdr3_aa: CASSSERGHWGSTDTQYF
clone_size: few; d_call: -; j_call: TRBJ2-2; v_call: TRBV7-9; cdr3_nt: TGTGCCAGCAGCTCCCAGGGGCTCACCGGGGAGCTGTTTTTT; cdr3_aa: CASSSQGLTGELFF
clone_size: once; d_call: -; j_call: TRBJ2-3; v_call: TRBV4-1; cdr3_nt: TGCGTCAGCAGCCAAGATTATGACCGGGGGGCCCTAGATACGCAGTATTTT; cdr3_aa: CVSSQDYDRGALDTQYF
clone_size: -; d_call: -; j_call: TRBJ1-1; v_call: TRBV5-6; cdr3_nt: TGTGCCAGCAGCTTTCCCAGTAACACTGAAGCTTTCTTT; cdr3_aa: CASSFPSNTEAFF
clone_size: -; d_call: -; j_call: TRBJ2-2; v_call: TRBV4-1; cdr3_nt: TGCGCCAGCAGCCAAGAGCCGGCAGGGGTAGGGACCGGGGAGCTGTTTTTT; cdr3_aa: CASSQEPAGVGTGELFF
clone_size: -; d_call: -; j_call: TRBJ2-3; v_call: TRBV21-1; cdr3_nt: TGTGCCAGCCCCCAAGAACTAGCGGGGAGCACAGATACGCAGTATTTT; cdr3_aa: CASPQELAGSTDTQYF
clone_size: -; d_call: -; j_call: TRBJ2-3; v_call: TRBV2; cdr3_nt: TGTGCCAGCAGTGACAGGGGCACAGATACGCAGTATTTT; cdr3_aa: CASSDRGTDTQYF
clone_size: once; d_call: TRBD1; j_call: TRBJ1-3; v_call: TRBV11-1; cdr3_nt: TGTGCCAGCAGCTTACCCCGTAGACAGGGGGGAAACACCATATATTTT; cdr3_aa: CASSLPRRQGGNTIYF
clone_size: few; d_call: TRBD1; j_call: TRBJ1-4; v_call: TRBV7-2; cdr3_nt: TGTGCCAGCAGCTTAGGGGACAGGGACAATGAAAAACTGTTTTTT; cdr3_aa: CASSLGDRDNEKLFF
clone_size: -; d_call: -; j_call: TRBJ2-3; v_call: TRBV7-9; cdr3_nt: TGTGCCAGCAGCTTAGGAAGTCTAGCCACAGATACGCAGTATTTT; cdr3_aa: CASSLGSLATDTQYF
clone_size: -; d_call: -; j_call: TRBJ1-2; v_call: TRBV2; cdr3_nt: TGTGCCAGCAGTCTGGACAGAACGGGGGGCTACACCTTC; cdr3_aa: CASSLDRTGGYTF
clone_size: -; d_call: -; j_call: TRBJ1-6; v_call: TRBV7-9; cdr3_nt: TGCGCCAGCAGCCAAGATCGAGGCTCGGATAATTCACCCCTCCACTTT; cdr3_aa: CASSQDRGSDNSPLHF
clone_size: -; d_call: -; j_call: TRBJ2-3; v_call: TRBV27; cdr3_nt: TGTGCCAGCAGTTATTCCCGCAGGGGACTATTGGGTACGCAGTATTTT; cdr3_aa: CASSYSRRGLLGTQYF
clone_size: few; d_call: -; j_call: TRBJ2-5; v_call: TRBV5-1; cdr3_nt: TGCGCCAGCAGCTTGGTTGGCAGGATACAAGAGACCCAGTACTTC; cdr3_aa: CASSLVGRIQETQYF
clone_size: -; d_call: -; j_call: TRBJ2-1; v_call: TRBV25-1; cdr3_nt: TGTGCCACTGAAGGGGTGTATGAGCAGTTCTTC; cdr3_aa: CATEGVYEQFF
clone_size: -; d_call: -; j_call: TRBJ2-6; v_call: TRBV6-6; cdr3_nt: TGTGCCAGCAGTTACGTGAGATCTGGGGCCAACGTCCTGACTTTC; cdr3_aa: CASSYVRSGANVLTF
clone_size: -; d_call: TRBD2; j_call: TRBJ2-1; v_call: TRBV18; cdr3_nt: TGTGCCAGCTCCCAGCGGACTAGCGGCGGGGAGCAGTTCTTC; cdr3_aa: CASSQRTSGGEQFF
clone_size: -; d_call: TRBD2; j_call: TRBJ2-6; v_call: TRBV6-1; cdr3_nt: TGTGCCAGCTTTCGGGAGGCTGGGGCCAACGTCCTGACTTTC; cdr3_aa: CASFREAGANVLTF
clone_size: -; d_call: -; j_call: TRBJ2-5; v_call: TRBV18; cdr3_nt: TGTGCCAGCTCACCTCTACGTCAAGAGACCCAGTACTTC; cdr3_aa: CASSPLRQETQYF
clone_size: -; d_call: -; j_call: TRBJ2-5; v_call: TRBV20-1; cdr3_nt: TGCAGTGCTAGGGTAGTGGAGACCCAGTACTTC; cdr3_aa: CSARVVETQYF
clone_size: -; d_call: TRBD2; j_call: TRBJ2-1; v_call: TRBV9; cdr3_nt: TGTGCCAGCAGCGTGACTAGCGGGACCTACAATGAGCAGTTCTTC; cdr3_aa: CASSVTSGTYNEQFF
clone_size: -; d_call: TRBD2; j_call: TRBJ2-1; v_call: TRBV4-1; cdr3_nt: TGCGCCAGCAGCCGAGGGACTAGCGGGGGGGGCTCCTACAATGAGCAGTTCTTC; cdr3_aa: CASSRGTSGGGSYNEQFF
clone_size: -; d_call: -; j_call: TRBJ2-5; v_call: TRBV4-1; cdr3_nt: TGCGCCAGCAGCCAGTTTCCCGGTAAAGAGACCCAGTACTTC; cdr3_aa: CASSQFPGKETQYF
clone_size: -; d_call: TRBD1; j_call: TRBJ2-3; v_call: TRBV18; cdr3_nt: TGTGCCAGCTCACCTCCGGGACAGGGACAGGTAGCGCAGTATTTT; cdr3_aa: CASSPPGQGQVAQYF
clone_size: -; d_call: -; j_call: TRBJ1-5; v_call: TRBV28; cdr3_nt: TGTGCCAGCAGCTCACATGGGGGCAGCCAGCCCCAGCATTTT; cdr3_aa: CASSSHGGSQPQHF
clone_size: -; d_call: TRBD2; j_call: TRBJ2-3; v_call: TRBV29-1; cdr3_nt: TGCAGCGTTGAGGTGGCGGGGGGAAAAACAGATACGCAGTATTTT; cdr3_aa: CSVEVAGGKTDTQYF
clone_size: once; d_call: -; j_call: TRBJ1-4; v_call: TRBV5-1; cdr3_nt: TGCGCCAGCAGCCGCTGGCGGGGTGAAAAACTGTTTTTT; cdr3_aa: CASSRWRGEKLFF
clone_size: -; d_call: TRBD2; j_call: TRBJ2-7; v_call: TRBV9; cdr3_nt: TGTGCCAGCAGCGTAGATTTAGCGGGGGTCTACGAGCAGTACTTC; cdr3_aa: CASSVDLAGVYEQYF
clone_size: -; d_call: TRBD1; j_call: TRBJ2-7; v_call: TRBV5-5; cdr3_nt: TGTGCCAGCAGCTTCAGACAGGGAGTCTCCTACGAGCAGTACTTC; cdr3_aa: CASSFRQGVSYEQYF
clone_size: -; d_call: TRBD1; j_call: TRBJ1-6; v_call: TRBV7-9; cdr3_nt: TGTGCCAGCAGCGCACAGGGACAGGGGGCGTATAATTCACCCCTCCACTTT; cdr3_aa: CASSAQGQGAYNSPLHF
clone_size: -; d_call: TRBD1; j_call: TRBJ1-3; v_call: TRBV5-6; cdr3_nt: TGTGCCAGCAGCTTTCAGGGGGCTGGAAACACCATATATTTT; cdr3_aa: CASSFQGAGNTIYF
clone_size: -; d_call: TRBD2; j_call: TRBJ2-7; v_call: TRBV27; cdr3_nt: TGTGCCAGCAGGATTAGCGGGAGGATTACCTACGAGCAGTACTTC; cdr3_aa: CASRISGRITYEQYF
clone_size: -; d_call: -; j_call: TRBJ2-7; v_call: TRBV5-8; cdr3_nt: TGTGCCAGCAGCTCAGTTATTCGCTCCTACGAGCAGTACTTC; cdr3_aa: CASSSVIRSYEQYF
clone_size: few; d_call: TRBD1; j_call: TRBJ2-1; v_call: TRBV23-1; cdr3_nt: TGCGCCAGCAGCCTCGAGACAGGGTATAGAGTGCATGAGCAGTTCTTC; cdr3_aa: CASSLETGYRVHEQFF
clone_size: -; d_call: TRBD2; j_call: TRBJ2-1; v_call: TRBV4-3; cdr3_nt: TGCGCCAGCAGCCAAGAGGGACTAGCGTCCAATGAGCAGTTCTTC; cdr3_aa: CASSQEGLASNEQFF
clone_size: -; d_call: TRBD1; j_call: TRBJ1-5; v_call: TRBV2; cdr3_nt: TGTGCCAGCGGGAGTCGGGACAGTTATCAGCCCCAGCATTTT; cdr3_aa: CASGSRDSYQPQHF
clone_size: -; d_call: -; j_call: TRBJ1-1; v_call: TRBV19; cdr3_nt: TGTGCCAGTAGAAAACTCACAGGGATGAACACTGAAGCTTTCTTT; cdr3_aa: CASRKLTGMNTEAFF
clone_size: -; d_call: -; j_call: TRBJ1-2; v_call: TRBV11-2; cdr3_nt: TGTGCCAGCAGCTTAGTTAGTGTGGGGGGCTATGGCTACACCTTC; cdr3_aa: CASSLVSVGGYGYTF
clone_size: -; d_call: -; j_call: TRBJ2-1; v_call: TRBV7-6; cdr3_nt: TGTGCCAGCAGCCCAAGTGCGGTCCCCTACAATGAGCAGTTCTTC; cdr3_aa: CASSPSAVPYNEQFF
clone_size: -; d_call: -; j_call: TRBJ2-7; v_call: TRBV6-6; cdr3_nt: TGTGCCAGCACCAAGGGGGTGGGGGGGGACTCCTACGAGCAGTACTTC; cdr3_aa: CASTKGVGGDSYEQYF
clone_size: -; d_call: TRBD1; j_call: TRBJ2-5; v_call: TRBV5-5; cdr3_nt: TGTGCCAGCAGCCTAAACAGGGGTGAGACCCAGTACTTC; cdr3_aa: CASSLNRGETQYF
clone_size: -; d_call: -; j_call: TRBJ1-1; v_call: TRBV6-4; cdr3_nt: TGTGCCAGCAGTGACTCGCCGGGGGACACTGAAGCTTTCTTT; cdr3_aa: CASSDSPGDTEAFF